Listed here are 24 T cell receptor beta chains from one sample, sequenced in a study of Ad26.COV2.S vaccination and SARS-CoV-2 variants. Profiling relied on immunoSEQ multiplex PCR, and the TCRdb table lists in-frame clones only, not all of them. The sample contains about 320,000 clones, around four fifths of which appear only once. As to treatment: over 15 received Ad26.COV2.S at low or high dose, single or two shots; several received placebo; per-sample allocation not given. It was on day 63 after the first vaccine or placebo injection that samples were taken. The source material was peripheral blood, sampled in a trial of Ad26.COV2.S vaccine versus placebo. These receptors were taken from a person aged 18-60 years who received the Ad26.COV2.S COVID-19 vaccine or a placebo.

The rearrangement joins TRBV4-1 to TRBJ2-1, with D unresolved. Germline V gives CDR1 MGHRA, CDR2 YSYEKL. This CDR3 contains 11 residues. Trimming shortened V by 1 base and J by 9 bases, and 4 bases separated the two germline ends. The CDR3 reads CASSQVGEQFF. For the CDR3, the DNA is TGCGCCAGCAGCCAAGTCGGTGAGCAGTTCTTC.

In its sample, this clone was seen once. The chain is built from TRBV5-1 and TRBJ2-7; 7 bases fit TRBD1. The CDR3 extends over 15 amino acids. With V trimmed by 4 bases and J by 1 base, 8 bases remained unmatched. Germline V gene sequence: CDR1 SGHRS, CDR2 YFSETQ. As DNA, the CDR3 is TGCGCCAGCAGCCCCTCGGGACAGCTTTCCTACGAGCAGTACTTC. Protein: CASSPSGQLSYEQYF.

The rearrangement links TRBV29-1 to TRBJ1-1, with TRBD1 identical over 7 bases. V trimming: 6 bases; J trimming: 0 bases; junction bases outside the gene matches: 4. The CDR3 runs to 13 residues. Germline V gives CDR1 SQVTM, CDR2 ANQGSEA. The CDR3 spells CSVKGQLNTEAFF. In DNA, the CDR3 is TGCAGCGTAAAGGGACAGCTGAACACTGAAGCTTTCTTT.

The chain links TRBV28 to TRBJ2-7, with D unresolved. The germline V gene has CDR1 MDHEN and CDR2 SYDVKM. Trimming removed 6 bases at V and 6 bases at J, with 9 bases between. The CDR3 is 11 amino acids. CDR3 sequence reads: CASSTVSEQYF. The CDR3 nucleotides read TGTGCCAGCAGCACGGTGAGCGAGCAGTACTTC. The variable domain in full, completed from reference TRBV28 and TRBJ2-7, reads DVKVTQSSRYLVKRTGEKVFLECVQDMDHENMFWYRQDPGLGLRLIYFSYDVKMKEKGDIPEGYSVSREKKERFSLILESASTNQTSMYLCASSTVSEQYFGPGTRLTVT.

The chain employs TRBV10-3 and TRBJ2-5; no clear D gene. CDR1 and CDR2 (germline): ENHRY, SYGVKD. V was cut by 0 bases and J by 13 bases, with 12 bases left in between. This CDR3 has 12 residues. CDR3 sequence (DNA): TGTGCCATCAGTGAGTCCGGCAGCTCCTGGTACTTC. Its protein is CAISESGSSWYF.

The chain couples TRBV24-1 to TRBJ1-5; D call uncertain. Germline V gene lookup returns CDR1 KGHDR and CDR2 SFDVKD. The CDR3 loop spans 14 amino acids. V dropped 5 bases and J dropped 7 bases, with 14 bases sitting between them. DNA for the CDR3: TGTGCCACCAGTGGTCAGGTGGGAGAGCAGCCCCAGCATTTT. Protein product: CATSGQVGEQPQHF.

The V and J genes are TRBV5-1 and TRBJ2-2, with TRBD1 identical over 7 bases. The trim removed 4 bases at V and 0 bases at J, leaving 6 bases unmatched. The CDR3 totals 16 residues. Germline CDR1 reads SGHRS; CDR2 reads YFSETQ. The CDR3 DNA reads TGCGCCAGCAGCGTACGGGACAGCGCGAACACCGGGGAGCTGTTTTTT. Translation: CASSVRDSANTGELFF.

The chain links TRBV7-2 to TRBJ1-4; no definite D call. The V and J ends lost 5 bases and 4 bases respectively, with 8 bases between them. Germline V gene data show CDR1 as SGHTA and CDR2 as FQGNSA. CDR3 length: 13 amino acids. This CDR3 reads CASSRNRNEKLFF. CDR3 DNA: TGTGCCAGCAGCCGTAACCGTAATGAAAAACTGTTTTTT. The variable domain in full, completed from reference TRBV7-2 and TRBJ1-4, reads GAGVSQSPSNKVTEKGKDVELRCDPISGHTALYWYRQSLGQGLEFLIYFQGNSAPDKSGLPSDRFSAERTGGSVSTLTIQRTQQEDSAVYLCASSRNRNEKLFFGSGTQLSVL.

The CDR3 nucleotides read TGTGCCAGCAGCTTTAGCGGGGTCTCCTACAATGAGCAGTTCTTC. Translating gives CASSFSGVSYNEQFF. V is TRBV27 and J is TRBJ2-1; 8 bases are shared with TRBD2. The CDR3 consists of 15 residues. Germline CDR1 reads MNHEY; CDR2 reads SMNVEV (reference sequence). The junction had 4 bases not matched to a gene; V was cut back by 6 bases and J by 0 bases.

Written as DNA, the CDR3 is TGTGCCAGCCGAGGACCATTTGGCGAAAAACTGTTTTTT. It is translated as CASRGPFGEKLFF. The V call is TRBV25-1, the J call TRBJ1-4; D unclear. The CDR3 covers 13 residues. Germline V CDR1 and CDR2: MGHDK, SYGVNS. Trimming took off 8 bases at V and 8 bases at J, with 15 bases between the two ends.

This chain uses TRBV9 with TRBJ1-4, with D possibly TRBD1 on 6 matching bases. With 3 bases removed from V and 12 bases from J, the gap between germline ends came to 12 bases. Germline-derived CDR1 and CDR2 are SGDLS and YYNGEE. The CDR3 totals 12 residues. The CDR3 is CASSGGEGELFF. CDR3 DNA: TGTGCCAGCAGCGGTGGTGAGGGGGAACTGTTTTTT.

V and J are TRBV20-1 and TRBJ1-2; maybe TRBD1 (6 bases). CDR1 DFQATT and CDR2 SNEGSKA come from the germline V gene (reference sequence). The CDR3 contains 13 residues. Trimming took off 3 bases at V and 5 bases at J, with 13 bases between the two ends. CDR3 nucleotides: TGCAGTGCTAGTCCAGGGGAGCGGTATGGCTACACCTTC. The encoded protein is CSASPGERYGYTF.

V and J are TRBV11-2 and TRBJ2-5; D not resolved. Germline assignment: CDR1 SGHAT and CDR2 FQNNGV. This CDR3 spans 13 amino acids. Trimming pared 5 bases from V and 5 bases from J, leaving 12 bases between. The CDR3 loop is CASSPGRRETQYF. The CDR3 bases are TGTGCCAGCAGCCCAGGCAGACGGGAGACCCAGTACTTC.

V is TRBV6-5 and J is TRBJ1-4; D remains ambiguous. The CDR3 extends over 14 amino acids. Deletions cut 7 bases from V and 7 bases from J, with 16 bases between. Germline CDR1 and CDR2: MNHEY and SVGAGI. CDR3 protein: CASTGGSWGEKLFF. The CDR3 nucleotides read TGTGCCAGCACAGGAGGTTCTTGGGGTGAAAAACTGTTTTTT.

The V and J genes are TRBV7-8 and TRBJ1-5; TRBD1 is a possible D gene (5 bases). The CDR3 sequence is 15 residues long. V lost 2 bases and J lost 1, with 9 bases in between. Germline V gene sequence: CDR1 SGHVS, CDR2 FQNEAQ. The CDR3 protein is CASSLSGTSNQPQHF. CDR3 in DNA: TGTGCCAGCAGCTTAAGTGGGACGAGCAATCAGCCCCAGCATTTT.

The chain uses TRBV7-2 and TRBJ2-2; D not certain. CDR3 size: 17 residues. The germline V gene has CDR1 SGHTA and CDR2 FQGNSA. Trimming removed 5 bases from V and 0 bases from J, with 16 bases in between. The CDR3 reads CASSVTLRKANTGELFF. The CDR3 coding sequence is TGTGCCAGCAGCGTAACTCTGCGGAAAGCGAACACCGGGGAGCTGTTTTTT.

The chain couples TRBV19 to TRBJ1-1, with D hard to call. CDR1 is LNHDA, CDR2 SQIVND, per germline (reference sequence). The CDR3 is made up of 14 amino acids. Trimming took 0 bases from V and 6 from J, leaving 11 bases between them. CDR3 amino acids: CASSIEFNSAEAFF. CDR3 DNA sequence: TGTGCCAGTAGTATAGAATTCAACAGTGCTGAAGCTTTCTTT.

This chain joins TRBV7-9 and TRBJ2-1, with TRBD1 matching over 10 bases. The V gene end was trimmed by 1 base and the J gene end by 6 bases; junction bases not matched to a gene: 12. Germline loops: CDR1 SEHNR, CDR2 FQNEAQ (reference sequence). The CDR3 loop spans 18 amino acids. The CDR3 here is CASSLEGSRDRGFNEQFF. In DNA, the CDR3 is TGTGCCAGCAGCTTAGAGGGGTCGAGGGACAGGGGTTTCAATGAGCAGTTCTTC.

This chain uses TRBV28 with TRBJ2-1; D not resolved. Germline V gives CDR1 MDHEN, CDR2 SYDVKM. CDR3 length: 13 amino acids. V lost 3 bases and J 15 bases, leaving 18 bases between the germline ends. The CDR3 region has the DNA TGTGCCAGCAGTTTCCTGAGACTCCAGAGGTTGTTCTTC. Translation gives CASSFLRLQRLFF.

The chain carries TRBV7-9 and TRBJ1-6; possibly TRBD1 for D (6 bases). Between the trimmed V and J ends, which lost 5 bases and 9 bases, there was a span of 14 bases. In germline, CDR1 is SEHNR, CDR2 FQNEAQ (reference sequence). This CDR3 has 14 residues. The CDR3 spells CASSPGQNSSPLHF. The CDR3 nucleotides are TGTGCCAGCAGCCCCGGACAGAATAGTTCACCCCTCCACTTT.

Remarks on this clone: The identical CDR3 is also encoded by other nucleotide sequences in the sample. This chain uses TRBV5-1 with TRBJ1-2; D is undetermined. V gave up 0 bases and J gave up 0 bases, with 3 bases separating them. In germline, CDR1 is SGHRS, CDR2 YFSETQ. The CDR3 length is 13 residues. The CDR3 is CASSLDSNYGYTF. The CDR3 nucleotides are TGCGCCAGCAGCTTGGACTCTAACTATGGCTACACCTTC.

V gene TRBV28 combines with J gene TRBJ2-5, with TRBD2 matching over 15 bases. V was clipped by 4 bases and J by 4 bases; unmatched bases: 1. This CDR3 is built from 15 residues. Germline V gene sequence: CDR1 MDHEN, CDR2 SYDVKM. CDR3 DNA sequence: TGTGCCAGCAGTTGGGGACTAGCGGGGGGAGAGACCCAGTACTTC. It is translated as CASSWGLAGGETQYF.

The chain recombines TRBV3-1 (or the pseudogene TRBV3-2) with TRBJ1-2; D perhaps matches TRBD1 (5 bases). Trimming shortened V by 5 bases and J by 7 bases, and 11 bases separated the two germline ends. The length of the CDR3 is 12 residues. Germline V lookup: CDR1 LGHDT, CDR2 YNNKEL (reference sequence). CDR3 region: CASSWGGSGYTF. In DNA form, the CDR3 reads TGTGCCAGCAGCTGGGGGGGTAGTGGCTACACCTTC.

The genes are TRBV27 and TRBJ2-1; 8 bases map to TRBD2. CDR1 is MNHEY and CDR2 is SMNVEV in the germline V gene (reference sequence). The CDR3 runs 15 residues. With 3 bases clipped from V and 0 bases from J, the junction kept 1 base outside the gene matches. The CDR3 sequence: CASSLAGGSYNEQFF. In nucleotides, the CDR3 is TGTGCCAGCAGTTTGGCGGGAGGCTCCTACAATGAGCAGTTCTTC.